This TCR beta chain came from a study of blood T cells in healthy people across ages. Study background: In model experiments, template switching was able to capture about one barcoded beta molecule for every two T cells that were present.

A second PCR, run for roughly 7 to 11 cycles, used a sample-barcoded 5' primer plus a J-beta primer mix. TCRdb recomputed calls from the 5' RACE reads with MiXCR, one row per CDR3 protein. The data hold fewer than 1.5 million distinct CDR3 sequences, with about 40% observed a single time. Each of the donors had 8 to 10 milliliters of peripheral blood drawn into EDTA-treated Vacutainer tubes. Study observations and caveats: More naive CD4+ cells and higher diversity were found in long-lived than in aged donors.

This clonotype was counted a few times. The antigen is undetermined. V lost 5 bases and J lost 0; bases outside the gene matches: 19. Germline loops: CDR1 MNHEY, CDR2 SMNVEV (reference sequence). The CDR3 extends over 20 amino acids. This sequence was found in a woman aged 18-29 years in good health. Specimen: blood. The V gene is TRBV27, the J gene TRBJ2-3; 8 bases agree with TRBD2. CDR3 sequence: CASSQSRGGHRTASTDTQYF. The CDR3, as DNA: TGTGCCAGCAGTCAATCGCGCGGGGGGCACCGCACCGCTAGCACAGATACGCAGTATTTT.